The T cell receptor (beta chain) described here comes from a study of blood T cell repertoires in COVID-19. Study summary: Whether acute or convalescent, the COVID-19 samples came from the United States, Italy and Spain. PBMCs, B-cell-depleted T cells, or T cells were the source of the cDNA or gDNA that made up the material.

The authors' processing: By means of reference gene primer amplification, nucleated cell counts were estimated. The table came from immunoSEQ multiplex PCR; TCRdb's copy has only in-frame clones and leaves some out. Clone size and V and J calls were adopted from that table, with D and trimming inferred from the DNA. The sample consists of approximately 96,000 clones, around nine tenths of them appearing once. The length of the CDR3 is 17 residues. Trimming stripped 9 bases from V and 0 bases from J, with 24 bases between. Patients at the Seattle site were enrolled during active infection and followed longitudinally.

This receptor was identified in a human donor with COVID-19, enrolled during active disease. The donor label of this sample is uncertain. J is TRBJ2-7 and V is TRBV23-1; TRBD1 might be the D (9 bases). Being an ORF, TRBV23-1 has a function that is uncertain. The sequenced material came from peripheral blood. CDR3 DNA sequence: TGCGCCAGAGAGGGACAGGGAACACTAGCGGCCTCCTACGAGCAGTACTTC. Encoded protein: CAREGQGTLAASYEQYF.